These T cell receptor beta chains were read from a single sample in a study of Graves' ophthalmopathy and Graves' hyperthyroidism. TCRdb processed the multiplex PCR reads anew with MiXCR; each CDR3 protein has one entry. The table has about 370,000 distinct CDR3 sequences, about 18% seen once. The sample taken for sequencing was peripheral blood. The receptors shown here come from an adult woman with stable Graves' hyperthyroidism. The CDR3 runs from the conserved cysteine through the conserved F or W. The D gene is left open where the match is weak. Where a row states a size, it is once, few, many or the class of an expanded clone; other rows omit it.

cdr3_length j_call clone_size d_call v_call cdr3_nt cdr3_aa
16 TRBJ1-1 many TRBD1 TRBV2 TGTGCCAGTCGCAGACAGGGAAGTTTGGGGAACACTGAAGCTTTCTTT CASRRQGSLGNTEAFF
15 TRBJ2-7 many TRBD1 TRBV7-8 TGTGCCAGCAGCCCCTTATCGGGACAGGGTAACGAGCAGTACTTC CASSPLSGQGNEQYF
14 TRBJ1-6 many TRBD1 TRBV28 TGTGCCAGCAGCACGCGGGACAGGGGGCTCTCCCTCCACTTT CASSTRDRGLSLHF
13 TRBJ2-2 once . TRBV12-3/TRBV12-4 TGTTCCAGCAGTGGCAGGAACACCGGGGAGCTGTTTTTT CSSSGRNTGELFF
16 TRBJ2-7 . TRBD1 TRBV3-1 TGTGCCAGCAGCCAAGGGGGACAGGGGGCTTCCTACGAGCAGTACTTC CASSQGGQGASYEQYF
16 TRBJ2-4 many . TRBV20-1 TGCAGTGCTAGAGTTCCCGGAGCCAGAGCCAAAAACATTCAGTACTTC CSARVPGARAKNIQYF
12 TRBJ1-2 many . TRBV29-1 TGCAGCGTTGGTGGCCAGGGCAGAGTCTACACCTTC CSVGGQGRVYTF
14 TRBJ2-7 many TRBD2 TRBV7-2 TGTGCCAGCAGCTCAGCGGGAGTCGACTACGAGCAGTACTTC CASSSAGVDYEQYF
15 TRBJ1-5 many . TRBV27 TGTGCCAGCAGTTTATACCCCCCTAGCAATCAGCCCCAGCATTTT CASSLYPPSNQPQHF
14 TRBJ1-1 many . TRBV12-3/TRBV12-4 TGTGCCAGCATCGAAGGGAAAGGGGACACTGAAGCTTTCTTT CASIEGKGDTEAFF
15 TRBJ1-1 . . TRBV5-4 TGTGCCAGCAGCTTGCTTGGTTTGATGAACACTGAAGCTTTCTTT CASSLLGLMNTEAFF
13 TRBJ2-5 . . TRBV30 TGTTCCTGGTGTGTACAAGGTGGAGAGACCCAGTACTTC CSWCVQGGETQYF
12 TRBJ2-5 many . TRBV20-1 TGCAGCTCCCATGGGATAGAAGAGACCCAGTACTTC CSSHGIEETQYF
14 TRBJ1-5 many . TRBV10-2 TGCGCCAGTGCGGTACAGGGTTTGAGTCAGCCCCAGCATTTT CASAVQGLSQPQHF
17 TRBJ1-2 . TRBD1 TRBV28 TGTGCCAGCAGTTCTACTTCCGGGACAGGGAAGGGTTATGGCTACACCTTC CASSSTSGTGKGYGYTF
14 TRBJ2-2 many . TRBV6-5 TGTGCCAGCAGATGGGGGGCGGACACCGGGGAGCTGTTTTTT CASRWGADTGELFF
15 TRBJ1-1 . . TRBV11-3 TGTGCCAGCAGCTCGGGACGGACCTTGAACACTGAAGCTTTCTTT CASSSGRTLNTEAFF
15 TRBJ2-2 many . TRBV28 TGTGCCAGCAGGATTGGGACGGTGAGGACCGGGGAGCTGTTTTTT CASRIGTVRTGELFF
13 TRBJ2-7 few TRBD2 TRBV4-1 TGCGCCAGCAGCCCGGGACTAGCTTTCGAGCAGTACTTC CASSPGLAFEQYF
16 TRBJ2-5 many TRBD1 TRBV5-6 TGTGCCAGCAGCTTGGGGCCCGGGACAGGGTACGAGACCCAGTACTTC CASSLGPGTGYETQYF
17 TRBJ2-2 many TRBD2 TRBV10-1 TGCGCCAGCAGTCCCCCAACTAGCGACTGGAACACCGGGGAGCTGTTTTTT CASSPPTSDWNTGELFF
14 TRBJ1-1 few . TRBV5-1 TGCGCCAGCAGCTTGTTCAGCCCCCCAACTGAAGCTTTCTTT CASSLFSPPTEAFF
16 TRBJ1-5 many . TRBV20-1 TGCAGTGCTACCACCACGGAGGGCAGGGGATATCAGCCCCAGCATTTT CSATTTEGRGYQPQHF
16 TRBJ1-6 few . TRBV4-3 TGCGCCAGCAGCCAAGATGGGCCCCAGGGAGGCTCACCCCTCCACTTT CASSQDGPQGGSPLHF
12 TRBJ2-5 many . TRBV29-1 TGCAGCGTTGACAGGGTCCAGGAGACCCAGTACTTC CSVDRVQETQYF
17 TRBJ1-6 . . TRBV19 TGTGCCAGTAGTCGCTCCTTAAGGGGACCAGTCTACTCACCCCTCCACTTT CASSRSLRGPVYSPLHF
14 TRBJ1-2 . . TRBV5-6 TGTGCCAGCAGCCCACTGGCGGATAACTATGGCTACACCTTC CASSPLADNYGYTF
15 TRBJ1-1 many TRBD1 TRBV6-5 TGTGCCAGCAGTTTCCGGACAGGGGTAAACACTGAAGCTTTCTTT CASSFRTGVNTEAFF
13 TRBJ1-2 many . TRBV11-2 TGTGCCAGCAGCCCTCAGGGGAACTATGGCTACACCTTC CASSPQGNYGYTF
15 TRBJ2-5 many TRBD2 TRBV28 TGTGCCAGCAGTCGACTAGCGGGACTGGGAGAGACCCAGTACTTC CASSRLAGLGETQYF
17 TRBJ2-7 . TRBD2 TRBV6-5 TGTGCCAGCAGTTGGGAAGCGGGAGGCCCAAAGTCCTACGAGCAGTACTTC CASSWEAGGPKSYEQYF
14 TRBJ2-7 few TRBD2 TRBV20-1 TGCAGTGCTAAGCGGGGGCCGGGAGCCTACGAGCAGTACTTC CSAKRGPGAYEQYF
17 TRBJ1-1 once . TRBV12-3/TRBV12-4 TGTGCCAGCAGTCCAAGAGGCACGCGGGGATCGAACACTGAAGCTTTCTTT CASSPRGTRGSNTEAFF
15 TRBJ2-7 many TRBD1 TRBV12-3/TRBV12-4 TGTGCCAGCAGTCCGACAGGGAAGGGGACCTACGAGCAGTACTTC CASSPTGKGTYEQYF
14 TRBJ1-1 many . TRBV15 TGTGCCACCAGCAGAGATGGGGCTGGGACTGAAGCTTTCTTT CATSRDGAGTEAFF
16 TRBJ2-2 many . TRBV7-3 TGTGCCAGCAGCCCCTGGGACGGACGAAACACCGGGGAGCTGTTTTTT CASSPWDGRNTGELFF
16 TRBJ2-5 . TRBD2 TRBV15 TGTGCCACCAGCGTCGGGGGAGCGGGGGGCCAAGAGACCCAGTACTTC CATSVGGAGGQETQYF
14 TRBJ2-7 many . TRBV12-3/TRBV12-4 TGTGCCAGCAGGGAACAGGGAGGGGACTACGAGCAGTACTTC CASREQGGDYEQYF
14 TRBJ1-5 . . TRBV12-3/TRBV12-4 TGTGCCAGCAGGTCCGGGTCGGGCAATCAGCCCCAGCATTTT CASRSGSGNQPQHF
14 TRBJ1-1 many TRBD1 TRBV7-2 TGTGCCAGCAGCCCAGACAGGGGCGTCACTGAAGCTTTCTTT CASSPDRGVTEAFF
12 TRBJ1-1 few . TRBV20-1 TGCAGTGCTAGCGCGGGGCGGACTGATGCTTTCTTT CSASAGRTDAFF
15 TRBJ2-5 many . TRBV7-3 TGTGCCAGCAGCTTATTAGGACAGCCCGGGGAGACCCAGTACTTC CASSLLGQPGETQYF
16 TRBJ2-5 many TRBD2 TRBV6-1 TGTGCCAGCAGCCGGGGGACTACCCCTGCGATGGAGACCCAGTACTTC CASSRGTTPAMETQYF
14 TRBJ1-6 many . TRBV3-1 TGTGCCAGCAGCCAACGGGGGGACAATTCACCCCTCCACTTT CASSQRGDNSPLHF
13 TRBJ2-7 many . TRBV7-2 TGTGCCAGCAGCTCAACCCCCAGTTACGAGCAGTACTTC CASSSTPSYEQYF
14 TRBJ2-2 many TRBD1 TRBV2 TGTGCCACCACGTCGGACAGGGGGCCCGGGGAGCTGTTTTTT CATTSDRGPGELFF